A single sample gave rise to the 12 T cell receptor beta chains below, sequenced in a study of blood T cell repertoires in COVID-19. The data were produced by immunoSEQ multiplex PCR, yet TCRdb's version contains in-frame clones alone and is incomplete. The data hold around 150,000 clones, with about 91% observed a single time. Sample: peripheral blood. Every receptor here comes from a woman aged 60-75 years who had recovered from COVID-19.

This clone was observed a few times. The J gene is TRBJ2-7, the V gene TRBV5-1, with a tentative D call TRBD2 (6 bases). Germline CDR1 is SGHRS and CDR2 is YFSETQ. V lost 1 base to trimming and J lost 2 bases, with 10 bases between them. This CDR3 is 14 amino acids long. The chain's CDR3 is CASSLRGSTYEQYF. CDR3 sequence (DNA): TGCGCCAGCAGCTTGCGGGGGAGCACCTACGAGCAGTACTTC.

The chain employs TRBV7-9 and TRBJ2-7, with TRBD2 matching over 10 bases. Germline lookup yields CDR1 SEHNR and CDR2 FQNEAQ (reference sequence). The ends lost 4 bases at V and 1 base at J; junction bases unmatched: 4. The CDR3 is 15 amino acids. DNA for the CDR3: TGTGCCAGCAGCTCGGGACTAGCGCCTTCCTACGAGCAGTACTTC. Protein: CASSSGLAPSYEQYF.

The V gene is TRBV18, the J gene TRBJ2-7, with 8 bases lining up with TRBD1. The germline V gene has CDR1 KGHSH and CDR2 LQKENI. The CDR3 runs to 14 residues. The ends lost 2 bases at V and 6 bases at J; junction bases unmatched: 6. The CDR3 DNA reads as TGTGCCAGCTCACCAAGGGACAGGTCAAGCGAGCAGTACTTC. This translates into CASSPRDRSSEQYF.

V and J are TRBV19 and TRBJ1-5; D gene uncertain. The CDR3 is made up of 15 amino acids. Germline V gene lookup returns CDR1 LNHDA and CDR2 SQIVND (reference sequence). V lost 6 bases, J lost 3 bases, and 15 bases lay in between. Here the CDR3 DNA reads TGTGCCAGTAGCCCTAGCGCAGAGTTCAATCAGCCCCAGCATTTT. It codes for CASSPSAEFNQPQHF. Combining the CDR3 with reference TRBV19 and TRBJ1-5 gives the whole variable domain DGGITQSPKYLFRKEGQNVTLSCEQNLNHDAMYWYRQDPGQGLRLIYYSQIVNDFQKGDIAEGYSVSREKKESFPLTVTSAQKNPTAFYLCASSPSAEFNQPQHFGDGTRLSIL.

The rearrangement uses TRBV10-1 and TRBJ2-2; weak D call: TRBD1 (6 bases). The V gene lost 2 bases and the J gene lost 1 base, with 11 bases spanning the gap. Per the germline V gene, CDR1 is WNHNN and CDR2 is SYGVQD (reference sequence). The CDR3 loop spans 16 amino acids. CDR3 amino acids: CASSETYRENTGELFF. In nucleotides, the CDR3 is TGCGCCAGCAGTGAGACTTACAGGGAGAACACCGGGGAGCTGTTTTTT.

The chain recombines TRBV4-2 with TRBJ1-2; the D is unclear. Germline loops: CDR1 LGHNA, CDR2 YNFKEQ. Trimming removed 0 bases from V and 1 base from J, with 9 bases in between. The CDR3 has 15 residues. The CDR3 protein is CASSQDLNSNYGYTF. The CDR3 region has the DNA TGTGCCAGCAGCCAAGATCTAAACAGTAACTATGGCTACACCTTC.

This chain uses TRBV11-2 with TRBJ2-3; 7 nucleotides align to TRBD1. Losses at the gene ends were 1 base for V and 6 bases for J; bases not matched to a gene: 10. There are 16 residues in the CDR3. CDR1 and CDR2 (germline): SGHAT, FQNNGV. CDR3 in DNA: TGTGCCAGCAGCTTAGGGACCTTGACAGGGTACGATACGCAGTATTTT. Translation gives CASSLGTLTGYDTQYF.

The chain has TRBV6-1 and TRBJ1-6; 8 bases are a match to TRBD1. The CDR3 loop spans 16 amino acids. The J segment lost 3 bases and the V segment lost 4 bases, leaving 5 bases of the junction unmatched. Germline CDR1 MNHNS, CDR2 SASEGT. The CDR3, as DNA: TGTGCCAGCAGTGGGGCAGGGGGCCTCTATAATTCACCCCTCCACTTT. Translation gives CASSGAGGLYNSPLHF.

J is TRBJ2-1 and V is TRBV11-2; tentatively, D is TRBD1 (7 bases). Trimming left V 1 base short and J 7 bases short, with 11 bases between. This CDR3 contains 14 residues. The germline V gene encodes CDR1 SGHAT and CDR2 FQNNGV. CDR3 residues: CASSLVRGQNEQFF. CDR3 DNA: TGTGCCAGCAGCTTAGTGCGGGGACAGAATGAGCAGTTCTTC. The complete variable domain, with remaining parts taken from reference TRBV11-2 and TRBJ2-1, reads EAGVAQSPRYKIIEKRQSVAFWCNPISGHATLYWYQQILGQGPKLLIQFQNNGVVDDSQLPKDRFSAERLKGVDSTLKIQPAKLEDSAVYLCASSLVRGQNEQFFGPGTRLTVL.

The chain has TRBV9 and TRBJ1-2; TRBD1 agrees at 7 bases. Trimming took 0 bases from V and 8 from J; bases not matched to a gene: 1. The CDR3 is made up of 12 amino acids. The V gene's germline CDR1 is SGDLS and CDR2 YYNGEE. The CDR3: CASSVGRGGYTF. The CDR3, as DNA: TGTGCCAGCAGCGTAGGCAGGGGGGGCTACACCTTC.

This clone was detected a few times. This chain joins TRBV3-1 (or the pseudogene TRBV3-2) and TRBJ2-1; 10 bases are a match to TRBD2. Germline V gene data show CDR1 as LGHDT and CDR2 as YNNKEL (reference sequence). Unmatched junction bases numbered 11, after V lost 3 bases and J lost 9 bases. The CDR3 has 16 residues. The CDR3 DNA sequence: TGTGCCAGCAGCCACCCTCGAGCGGGGGGGCGGGGTGAGCAGTTCTTC. Its protein is CASSHPRAGGRGEQFF.

CDR3 sequence: CASLPASTGTQYF. CDR3 coding DNA: TGTGCCAGCTTACCGGCTAGCACTGGGACCCAGTACTTC. The rearrangement links TRBV2 to TRBJ2-5; the D gene is possibly TRBD2 (5 bases). CDR3 length: 13 residues. Deletions cut 8 bases from V and 7 bases from J, with 17 bases between. Germline V lookup: CDR1 SNHLY, CDR2 FYNNEI.